This T cell receptor (beta chain) was observed in a study of OX40 agonist ivuxolimab in advanced cancers. V gave up 6 bases and J gave up 7 bases, with 10 bases separating them. Germline V CDR1 and CDR2: SNHLY, FYNNEI. The CDR3 is 12 amino acids. Measured with immunoSEQ multiplex PCR; TCRdb has only the in-frame clones, and not every one. The top ten clones hold 0.33% of a sample with approximately 80,000 clones, roughly 91% of them seen once. Sequencing was performed on CD4+ or CD8+ T cells sorted from blood, taken in a trial of the OX40 agonist ivuxolimab. V gene TRBV2 combines with J gene TRBJ1-5; D remains ambiguous. The TCR sequence derives from an adult with an advanced solid tumor such as melanoma, head and neck, liver or kidney cancer. The CDR3 nucleotides read TGTGCCAGCAGCCCCGACGGGCAGCCCCAGCATTTT. Translating gives CASSPDGQPQHF. Full variable domain (missing parts from reference TRBV2 and TRBJ1-5): EPEVTQTPSHQVTQMGQEVILRCVPISNHLYFYWYRQILGQKVEFLVSFYNNEISEKSEIFDDQFSVERPDGSNFTLKIRSTKLEDSAMYFCASSPDGQPQHFGDGTRLSIL.